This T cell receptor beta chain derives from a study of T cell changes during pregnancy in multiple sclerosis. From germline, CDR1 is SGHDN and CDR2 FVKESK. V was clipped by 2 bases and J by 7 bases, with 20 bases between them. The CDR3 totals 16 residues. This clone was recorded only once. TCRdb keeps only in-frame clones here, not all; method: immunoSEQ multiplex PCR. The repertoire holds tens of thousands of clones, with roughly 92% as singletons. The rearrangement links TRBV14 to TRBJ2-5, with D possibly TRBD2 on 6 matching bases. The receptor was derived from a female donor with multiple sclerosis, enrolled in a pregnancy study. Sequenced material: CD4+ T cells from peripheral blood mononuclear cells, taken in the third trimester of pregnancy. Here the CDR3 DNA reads TGTGCCAGCAGCCAACTGGCGGGAAGTTACTTGGCGACCCAGTACTTC. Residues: CASSQLAGSYLATQYF.